The next 18 T cell receptor beta chains were all read from a single sample in a study of blood T cell repertoires in COVID-19. The table came from immunoSEQ multiplex PCR; TCRdb's copy has only in-frame clones and leaves some out. The sample holds approximately 110,000 clones, more than 85% seen once. Sequencing input: peripheral blood. These receptors came from a man in his fifties with COVID-19, enrolled during active disease.

The chain links TRBV7-9 to TRBJ1-2; D is uncertain. The CDR3 spans 13 residues. The V end was cut by 1 base, the J end by 6 bases, with 9 bases between. Per the germline V gene, CDR1 is SEHNR and CDR2 is FQNEAQ (reference sequence). The DNA for the CDR3 is TGTGCCAGCAGCTTAGACGGGGATCATGGCTACACCTTC. Protein: CASSLDGDHGYTF.

This chain uses TRBV28 with TRBJ1-4, with 10 bases that match TRBD1. There are 16 residues in the CDR3. Per the germline V gene, CDR1 is MDHEN and CDR2 is SYDVKM. With 4 bases clipped from V and 7 bases from J, the junction kept 9 bases outside the gene matches. CDR3 coding DNA: TGTGCCAGCAGTTCCCTCGGACAGGGGGACGGTGAAAAACTGTTTTTT. Translation gives CASSSLGQGDGEKLFF.

The chain combines TRBV7-9 with TRBJ2-3, with 8 bases lining up with TRBD1. Trimming cost V 1 base and J 2 bases; bases outside gene matches: 5. CDR3 length: 16 residues. From germline, CDR1 is SEHNR and CDR2 FQNEAQ (reference sequence). The CDR3 spells CASSLGDRIFTDTQYF. CDR3 nucleotides: TGTGCCAGCAGCTTAGGGGACAGGATTTTCACAGATACGCAGTATTTT.

The chain recombines TRBV25-1 with TRBJ1-1; D possibly corresponds to TRBD1 (5 bases). There are 14 residues in the CDR3. The V gene lost 2 bases and the J gene lost 3 bases, with 10 bases spanning the gap. CDR1 is MGHDK and CDR2 is SYGVNS in the germline V gene. CDR3 residues: CASSERGIHTEAFF. The CDR3 nucleotides are TGTGCCAGCAGTGAACGGGGGATTCACACTGAAGCTTTCTTT.

The table lists this clone with a few counts. V gene TRBV4-1 combines with J gene TRBJ2-7; D is perhaps TRBD2 (6 bases). Germline CDR1 MGHRA, CDR2 YSYEKL. The CDR3 is made up of 15 amino acids. Trimming pared 2 bases from V and 4 bases from J, leaving 15 bases between. The CDR3 region is CASSQTGTGVYEQYF. The CDR3 DNA reads as TGCGCCAGCAGCCAAACCGGGACTGGGGTATACGAGCAGTACTTC.

The V and J genes are TRBV5-1 and TRBJ1-5; no definite D call. The CDR3 is made up of 15 amino acids. Trimming shortened V by 0 bases and J by 0 bases, and 7 bases separated the two germline ends. Germline-derived CDR1 and CDR2 are SGHRS and YFSETQ. The CDR3 sequence is CASSLDGHSNQPQHF. The CDR3 bases are TGCGCCAGCAGCTTGGACGGTCATAGCAATCAGCCCCAGCATTTT.

This chain connects TRBV18 to TRBJ1-2; D gene unclear. This CDR3 region has 13 residues. Germline V gene sequence: CDR1 KGHSH, CDR2 LQKENI. V gave up 2 bases and J gave up 0 bases, with 4 bases separating them. The CDR3 spells CASSPSANYGYTF. The CDR3 DNA follows: TGTGCCAGCTCACCAAGCGCTAACTATGGCTACACCTTC. The entire variable domain, with the rest obtained from reference TRBV18 and TRBJ1-2, is as follows: NAGVMQNPRHLVRRRGQEARLRCSPMKGHSHVYWYRQLPEEGLKFMVYLQKENIIDESGMPKERFSAEFPKEGPSILRIQQVVRGDSAAYFCASSPSANYGYTFGSGTRLTVV.

The chain recombines TRBV2 with TRBJ2-5, with 8 bases matching TRBD1. J gave up 4 bases and V 5 bases, and 6 bases lay outside the gene matches. This CDR3 region has 14 residues. Per the germline V gene, CDR1 is SNHLY and CDR2 is FYNNEI. The CDR3 region has the DNA TGTGCCAGCAGTTACGGCGGGACAGGAGAGACCCAGTACTTC. Protein: CASSYGGTGETQYF.

The chain couples TRBV4-1 to TRBJ2-7; unclear D gene. CDR1 and CDR2 (germline): MGHRA, YSYEKL. V was clipped by 1 base and J by 3 bases, with 7 bases between them. The CDR3 loop spans 13 amino acids. The DNA of the CDR3 is TGCGCCAGCAGCCAAGGCGTCGGCTACGAGCAGTACTTC. Residues: CASSQGVGYEQYF.

V is TRBV12-3 or TRBV12-4 and J is TRBJ2-4, with D perhaps TRBD1 (6 bases). This CDR3 is 13 amino acids long. V was trimmed by 4 bases and J by 3 bases, leaving 7 bases between them. CDR3 sequence reads: CASSSTGKNIQYF. The CDR3 DNA follows: TGTGCCAGCAGTTCGACAGGCAAAAACATTCAGTACTTC.

DNA for the CDR3: TGTGCCAGTAGTATTATTCTCCTGGGGGGGAGCGGGGAGCTGTTTTTT. This translates into CASSIILLGGSGELFF. The chain carries TRBV19 and TRBJ2-2; 7 nucleotides match TRBD2. V dropped 3 bases and J dropped 7; count of bases not matched to a gene: 11. In germline, CDR1 is LNHDA, CDR2 SQIVND (reference sequence). The CDR3 contains 16 residues.

This sequence joins TRBV15 and TRBJ2-3; 12 nucleotides line up with TRBD2. V shed 0 bases and J 1 base; nucleotides not matched to a gene: 14. CDR1 is LNHNV, CDR2 YYDKDF, per germline (reference sequence). CDR3 length: 21 residues. DNA for the CDR3: TGTGCCACCAGCAGAGATCAGGCTAGCGGGAGGGCCGGGTCCCGCACAGATACGCAGTATTTT. Its protein is CATSRDQASGRAGSRTDTQYF.

This chain links TRBV19 with TRBJ2-2; 7 bases match TRBD2. V shed 8 bases and J 6 bases; nucleotides not matched to a gene: 3. Germline CDR1 reads LNHDA; CDR2 reads SQIVND (reference sequence). The CDR3 runs to 12 residues. This CDR3 is CASRGGAGELFF. As DNA, the CDR3 is TGTGCCAGTCGTGGGGGGGCCGGGGAGCTGTTTTTT.

The chain links TRBV29-1 to TRBJ2-2; D is unclear. The CDR3 covers 13 residues. V was trimmed by 7 bases and J by 0 bases, leaving 9 bases between them. Germline CDR1 is SQVTM and CDR2 is ANQGSEA. The CDR3 loop is CSGASTNTGELFF. CDR3 in DNA: TGCAGCGGGGCGTCGACGAACACCGGGGAGCTGTTTTTT.

CDR3 coding DNA: TGTGCCAGCAGCTCCGGGACTATATATGAGACCCAGTACTTC. Its protein is CASSSGTIYETQYF. V and J are TRBV5-6 and TRBJ2-5; 7 bases match TRBD2. The germline CDR1 and CDR2 sequences are SGHDT and YYEEEE. V trimming: 3 bases; J trimming: 5 bases; junction bases outside the gene matches: 7. The CDR3 runs to 14 residues.

The chain carries TRBV10-2 and TRBJ2-1, with TRBD2 identical over 13 bases. Germline loops: CDR1 WSHSY, CDR2 SAAADI. CDR3 length equals 16 residues. The ends lost 5 bases at V and 7 bases at J; junction bases unmatched: 8. CDR3 nucleotides: TGCGCCAGCAGTACTAGCGGGAGGGCCCCGCGTAATGAGCAGTTCTTC. Protein product: CASSTSGRAPRNEQFF.

This rearrangement joins TRBV19 to TRBJ2-3; TRBD1 matches 7 bases. This CDR3 is built from 13 residues. The germline gives CDR1 LNHDA, CDR2 SQIVND (reference sequence). The J segment lost 3 bases and the V segment lost 3 bases, leaving 0 bases of the junction unmatched. The CDR3, as DNA: TGTGCCAGTAGTATGACAGGGACAGATACGCAGTATTTT. Translation: CASSMTGTDTQYF.

This rearrangement joins TRBV10-2 to TRBJ2-1, with TRBD2 identical over 8 bases. Germline lookup yields CDR1 WSHSY and CDR2 SAAADI. The CDR3 contains 17 residues. The junction had 9 bases not matched to a gene; V was cut back by 4 bases and J by 1 base. In DNA, the CDR3 is TGCGCCAGCAGTGGAGGAACTAGCGGAGGTTCCTACAATGAGCAGTTCTTC. It is translated as CASSGGTSGGSYNEQFF.